Sequencing of this T cell receptor (beta chain) was carried out in a study of cytomegalovirus exposure and HLA in healthy donors. Healthy bone marrow donors formed the donor group. CDR1 is LNHDA and CDR2 is SQIVND in the germline V gene (reference sequence). The CDR3 is 15 amino acids. With 7 bases removed from V and 3 bases from J, the gap between germline ends came to 15 bases. The PCR ran on 60 Vbeta and 13 Jbeta primers. Libraries were prepared by immunoSEQ multiplex PCR; TCRdb keeps only in-frame clonotypes and omits some of them. Among under 150,000 clones listed, about 81% were seen once. Study results and limitations: The majority of CMV-associated TCR beta chains were reported as apparently HLA-restricted in a later analysis. A later analysis showed TCR association rates differing by HLA locus, peaking at DRB1 and lowest at HLA-C.

Comment on this clone: Antigen unknown.

V is TRBV19 and J is TRBJ2-2; D is undetermined. The origin of this receptor is a middle-aged woman in good health and CMV-seropositive. Sequenced sample: PBMCs. CDR3 sequence reads: CASNHNTRYTGELFF. In DNA form, the CDR3 reads TGTGCCAGTAATCACAACACACGCTACACCGGGGAGCTGTTTTTT. Using reference TRBV19 and TRBJ2-2 for the parts outside the CDR3, the full variable domain is DGGITQSPKYLFRKEGQNVTLSCEQNLNHDAMYWYRQDPGQGLRLIYYSQIVNDFQKGDIAEGYSVSREKKESFPLTVTSAQKNPTAFYLCASNHNTRYTGELFFGEGSRLTVL.